This T cell receptor (beta chain) comes out of a study of T cell repertoires in cytomegalovirus infection (dated by TCRdb to between 2019 and 2020). Context from the whole study: The peptide stimulations were aimed at well-studied HLA-B-restricted epitopes as well as recently identified HLA-C-restricted CMV epitopes, whose presentation resists viral immunomodulation. Donor HLA type was relevant to the analysis, as public TCR beta signatures indicated carriage of CMV infection together with the matching HLA type.

TCRdb names Illumina HiSeq 1500 as the instrument used. TCRdb reprocessed the public reads (quality trimming at Q25 with fastp, clone calling with MiXCR) and kept in-frame beta chains. One record per CDR3 amino acid sequence lists the most common genes and DNA. The sample profile shows about 130,000 distinct CDR3 sequences; approximately 30% of them were found once. The ten biggest clones cover around half of the sample. Per the germline V gene (reference sequence), MNHEY is the CDR1 and SMNVEV is the CDR2. From cysteine to phenylalanine, the CDR3 is 13 amino acids long. Only the CDR3 region is kept as DNA, spanning 39 bases read in frame from base 1. The trim is 5 bases for V and 4 bases for J, with a gap of 11 bases between the germline ends. The sample's treatment or condition label is to be understood as: in vitro stimulation with specific CMV peptide epitopes to enrich CMV-specific T cells. Broad study findings and their caveats: Carriers of CMV infection plus the relevant HLA type were discriminated by the cumulative frequency of public TCR beta family members in the study cohort and in an independent roughly 320-donor cohort. The ex vivo response was dominated by HLA-C-restricted CMV-specific TCR beta clonotypes, which also provided the single most frequent clonotype in two of eight donors.

This clonotype came up many times. Its recognized antigen is unknown. No base qualities exist here, and no much larger clone lies one base off it. This sequence was found in a human donor in good health (CMV status not recorded). Some clones in this sample may be carry-over from other donors' samples. The input for sequencing was CD8+ T cells from cultured PBMCs, taken from culture after CMV antigen stimulation. The rearranged chain carries TRBV27 and TRBJ1-2, with a tentative D gene TRBD1 over 6 matching bases. The bases read TGTGCCAGCAGTCATCAGGACAGCTATGGCTACACCTTC. Its amino acids are CASSHQDSYGYTF.